This is a list of T cell receptor beta chains from one sample in a study of tumor-infiltrating lymphocytes in primary liver carcinoma. TCRdb redid the calling of the multiplex PCR reads with MiXCR, one entry per CDR3 protein. Among approximately 99,000 distinct CDR3 sequences listed, 55% to 75% were seen once. The specimen sequenced was liver tumor tissue from sampling region 5. Every receptor here comes from a woman in her sixties or seventies with primary liver carcinoma and hepatitis B virus infection. Each CDR3 is given with its conserved first and last residue. The order of the fields is V gene, J gene, CDR3 protein.

>TRBV7-8|TRBJ2-2
CASSLGGGYTGKLLF
>TRBV11-2|TRBJ2-7
CVSSLEWRGGGQYF
>TRBV7-9|TRBJ1-4
CASSLSVGQGTTNEKLFF
>TRBV6-5|TRBJ2-1
CASSYRSSNDQFF
>TRBV6-6|TRBJ1-2
CASSLGHEDYGYTF
>TRBV11-2|TRBJ2-2
CACSPPQGPTGKLFF
>TRBV11-2|TRBJ2-2
CASSPPQGPTEKLFF
>TRBV4-2|TRBJ2-3
CASSQDMAGEADTPYF
>TRBV6-5|TRBJ1-1
CASSYGQVGTEAFF
>TRBV11-2|TRBJ2-1
CSSSLAGRPLEQFF
>TRBV12-3/TRBV12-4|TRBJ2-3
CASSLVRSSYSTDTQYF
>TRBV5-4|TRBJ2-1
CASSPGLAGGPSVQFF
>TRBV4-1|TRBJ2-3
CASSQGTDKGLAGLDTQYF
>TRBV12-3/TRBV12-4|TRBJ2-7
CAISLQLTYERYF
>TRBV2|TRBJ2-7
CTSSEASGSSNEQYF
>TRBV7-8|TRBJ1-1
CASSLHGKGDTEAFF
>TRBV5-6|TRBJ2-2
CASSLEPSGSTGELLF
>TRBV4-2|TRBJ2-7
CASSQDGGGAGGRNKQYF
>TRBV12-3/TRBV12-4|TRBJ2-1
CASSRPGRDRSYNEQFF
>TRBV6-1|TRBJ1-5
CASHRTGANYQPQHF
>TRBV19|TRBJ1-2
CASSIAAAANYGYTF
>TRBV7-9|TRBJ2-5
CVSSLAGAETQYF
>TRBV11-2|TRBJ2-1
CAGSLGLAFNEQFF
>TRBV4-2|TRBJ1-2
CVSSLTNYGYTF
>TRBV11-3|TRBJ2-7
CASSPGTRGNYEQYF
>TRBV12-3/TRBV12-4|TRBJ2-5
CASSLLGQGTSPDF
>TRBV6-5|TRBJ2-5
CASRQAGGEYF
>TRBV19|TRBJ2-1
CASSIRPASEQFF
>TRBV11-2|TRBJ2-5
CATSPTSVQETQCF
>TRBV7-3|TRBJ2-3
CASSLTAGTDTQYF
>TRBV7-9|TRBJ1-1
CASTIQGNPKAFF
>TRBV9|TRBJ2-3
CASSGGAPTDTQYF
>TRBV11-2|TRBJ2-3
CASRRVAGAADTQYF
>TRBV11-3|TRBJ2-1
CACSAGGYCEQFF
>TRBV29-1|TRBJ1-2
CSVERDRSYTF
>TRBV29-1|TRBJ2-3
CSVEVGGADSQYF
>TRBV11-2|TRBJ2-2
CASSLDSRLPVTGELVF
>TRBV6-6|TRBJ2-7
CANSFNEQYF
>TRBV10-1|TRBJ2-2
CASSVVGGTGELFF
>TRBV12-3/TRBV12-4|TRBJ1-5
CASSLALGGSGQHF
>TRBV11-2|TRBJ2-7
CASNSHLGQIYKEYF
>TRBV29-1|TRBJ2-1
CSVGGASVSDRNF